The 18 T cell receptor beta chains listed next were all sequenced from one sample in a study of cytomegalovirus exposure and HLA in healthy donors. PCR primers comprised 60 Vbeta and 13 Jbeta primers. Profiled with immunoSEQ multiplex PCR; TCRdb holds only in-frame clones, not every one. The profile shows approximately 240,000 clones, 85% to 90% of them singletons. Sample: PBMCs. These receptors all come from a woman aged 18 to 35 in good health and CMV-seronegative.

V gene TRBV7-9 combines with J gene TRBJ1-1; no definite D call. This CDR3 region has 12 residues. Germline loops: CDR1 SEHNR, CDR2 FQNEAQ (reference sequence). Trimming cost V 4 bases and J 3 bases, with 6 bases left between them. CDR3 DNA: TGTGCCAGCAGCTACTTCGACACTGAAGCTTTCTTT. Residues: CASSYFDTEAFF.

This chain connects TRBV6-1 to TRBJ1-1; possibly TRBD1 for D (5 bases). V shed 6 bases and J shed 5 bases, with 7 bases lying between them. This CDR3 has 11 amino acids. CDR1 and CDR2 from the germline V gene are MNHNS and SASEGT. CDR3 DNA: TGTGCCAGCAGCCAGGGTACTGAAGCTTTCTTT. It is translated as CASSQGTEAFF.

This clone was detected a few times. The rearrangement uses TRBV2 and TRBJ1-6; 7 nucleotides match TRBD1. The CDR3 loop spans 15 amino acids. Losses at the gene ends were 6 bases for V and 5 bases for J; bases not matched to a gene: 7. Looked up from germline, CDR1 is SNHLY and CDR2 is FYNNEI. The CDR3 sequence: CASRLRDSNNSPLHF. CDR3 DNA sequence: TGTGCCAGCAGGCTCCGGGACAGCAATAATTCACCCCTCCACTTT.

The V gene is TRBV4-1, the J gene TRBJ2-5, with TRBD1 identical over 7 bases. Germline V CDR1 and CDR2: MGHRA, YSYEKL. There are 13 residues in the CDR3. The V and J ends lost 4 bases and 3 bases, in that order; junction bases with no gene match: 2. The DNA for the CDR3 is TGCGCCAGCAGCCTTGACAGGGAAGAGACCCAGTACTTC. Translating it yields CASSLDREETQYF.

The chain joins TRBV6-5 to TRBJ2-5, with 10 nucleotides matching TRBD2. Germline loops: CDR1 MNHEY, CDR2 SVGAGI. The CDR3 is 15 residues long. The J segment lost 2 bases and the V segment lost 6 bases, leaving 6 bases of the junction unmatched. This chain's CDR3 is CASSYSGGPQETQYF. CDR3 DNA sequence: TGTGCCAGCAGCTATAGCGGGGGGCCTCAAGAGACCCAGTACTTC.

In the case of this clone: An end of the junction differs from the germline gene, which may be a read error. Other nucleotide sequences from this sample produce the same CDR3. CDR3 nucleotides: TGTGCCAGCAGTTACTCCGCCGGGTTGAACACTGAGGCTTTCTTT. Amino acids: CASSYSAGLNTEAFF. The chain has TRBV6-5 and TRBJ1-1; D call uncertain. The CDR3 runs to 15 residues. Per the germline V gene, CDR1 is MNHEY and CDR2 is SVGAGI.

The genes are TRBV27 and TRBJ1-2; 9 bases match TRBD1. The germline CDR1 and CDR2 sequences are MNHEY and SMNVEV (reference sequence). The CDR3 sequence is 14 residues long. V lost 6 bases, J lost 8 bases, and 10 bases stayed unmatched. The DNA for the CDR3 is TGTGCCAGCAGGGGGACAGGGCGGAACCAGGGCTACACCTTC. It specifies CASRGTGRNQGYTF.

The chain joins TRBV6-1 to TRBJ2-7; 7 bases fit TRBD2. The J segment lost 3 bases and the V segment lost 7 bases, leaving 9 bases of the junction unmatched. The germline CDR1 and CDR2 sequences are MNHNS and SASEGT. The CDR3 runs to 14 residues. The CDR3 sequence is CASTWLADGYEQYF. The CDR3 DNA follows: TGTGCCAGCACTTGGCTAGCGGACGGCTACGAGCAGTACTTC.

The CDR3 DNA is TGTGCCAGCAGCTGGTATATTAGCTCCTACAATGAGCAGTTCTTC. Amino acid sequence: CASSWYISSYNEQFF. The chain joins TRBV13 to TRBJ2-1; no clear D. Germline V gene data show CDR1 as PRHDT and CDR2 as FYEKMQ (reference sequence). The CDR3 spans 15 residues. V was shortened by 4 bases and J by 0 bases, with 10 bases between the two germline ends.

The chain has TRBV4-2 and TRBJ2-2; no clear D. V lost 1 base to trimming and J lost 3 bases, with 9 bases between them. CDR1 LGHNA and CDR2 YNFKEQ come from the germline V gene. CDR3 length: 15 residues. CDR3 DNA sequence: TGTGCCAGCAGCCAAGCCAGGTCGCACACCGGGGAGCTGTTTTTT. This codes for CASSQARSHTGELFF.

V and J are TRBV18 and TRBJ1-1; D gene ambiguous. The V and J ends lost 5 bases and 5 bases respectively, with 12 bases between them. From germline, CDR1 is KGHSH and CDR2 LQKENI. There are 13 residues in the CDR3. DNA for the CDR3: TGTGCCAGCTCATCCGGGCGGGTAACTGAAGCTTTCTTT. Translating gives CASSSGRVTEAFF.

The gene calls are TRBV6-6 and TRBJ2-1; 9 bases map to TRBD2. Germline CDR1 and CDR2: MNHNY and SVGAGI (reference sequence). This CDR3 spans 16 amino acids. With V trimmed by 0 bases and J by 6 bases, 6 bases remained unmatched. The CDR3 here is CASSYSRGRAVNEQFF. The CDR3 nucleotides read TGTGCCAGCAGTTACTCGCGCGGGAGGGCCGTCAATGAGCAGTTCTTC.

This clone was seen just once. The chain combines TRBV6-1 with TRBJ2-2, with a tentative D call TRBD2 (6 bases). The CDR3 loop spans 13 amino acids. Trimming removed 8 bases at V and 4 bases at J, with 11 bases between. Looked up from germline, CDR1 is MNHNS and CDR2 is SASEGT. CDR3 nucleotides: TGTGCCAGCTACGCGGGACCCACCGGGGAGCTGTTTTTT. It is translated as CASYAGPTGELFF.

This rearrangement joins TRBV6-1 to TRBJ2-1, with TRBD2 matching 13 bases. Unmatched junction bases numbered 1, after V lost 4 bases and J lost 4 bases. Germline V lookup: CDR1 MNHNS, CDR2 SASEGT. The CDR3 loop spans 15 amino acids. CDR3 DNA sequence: TGTGCCAGCAGTGGGACTAGCGGGGGTTACAATGAGCAGTTCTTC. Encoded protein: CASSGTSGGYNEQFF.

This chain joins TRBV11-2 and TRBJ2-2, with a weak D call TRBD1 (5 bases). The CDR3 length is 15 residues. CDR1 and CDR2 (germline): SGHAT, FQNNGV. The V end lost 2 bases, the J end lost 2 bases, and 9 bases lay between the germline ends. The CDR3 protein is CASSLLGHNTGELFF. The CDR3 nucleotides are TGTGCCAGCAGCTTATTGGGGCATAACACCGGGGAGCTGTTTTTT.

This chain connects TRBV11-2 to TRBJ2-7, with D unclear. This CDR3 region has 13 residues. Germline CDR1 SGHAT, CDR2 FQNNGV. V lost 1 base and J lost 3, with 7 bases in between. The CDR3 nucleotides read TGTGCCAGCAGCTTAGTGACTCTCTACGAGCAGTACTTC. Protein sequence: CASSLVTLYEQYF.

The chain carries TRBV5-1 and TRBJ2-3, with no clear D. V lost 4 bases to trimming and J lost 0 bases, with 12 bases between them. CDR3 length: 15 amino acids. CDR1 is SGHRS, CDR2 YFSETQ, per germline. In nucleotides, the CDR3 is TGCGCCAGCAGCCCGGGTAGAACTAGCACAGATACGCAGTATTTT. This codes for CASSPGRTSTDTQYF.

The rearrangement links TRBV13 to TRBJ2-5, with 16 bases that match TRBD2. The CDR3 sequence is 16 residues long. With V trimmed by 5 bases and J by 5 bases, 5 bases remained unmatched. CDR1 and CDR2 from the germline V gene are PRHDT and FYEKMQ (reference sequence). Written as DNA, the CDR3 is TGTGCCAGCAGCCAGGGACTAGCGGGGGGGCTGGAGACCCAGTACTTC. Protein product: CASSQGLAGGLETQYF.